This record covers a single T cell receptor (beta chain). What it binds is unknown. Clones were read by immunoSEQ multiplex PCR, and TCRdb kept only the in-frame ones, dropping some. The sample shows 2 million to 3 million clones, 80% to 95% of them seen only once. Trimming removed 3 bases from V and 1 base from J, with 13 bases in between. Germline V gene data show CDR1 as SGHNT and CDR2 as YYREEE (reference sequence). This CDR3 spans 15 amino acids. The source of the sample is a study of shared clonotypes between healthy human individuals. Study findings and constraints: Memory subsets generally showed lower estimated richness than naive subsets.

Splitting of CD4+ cells produced CD45RA+ naive and CD45RA-negative memory subsets. This chain uses TRBV5-4 with TRBJ2-5; D possibly corresponds to TRBD2 (6 bases). The TCR originated in a man between 18 and 29 years old in good health. Some clones in this sample may be carry-over from other donors' samples. The specimen sequenced was naive CD4+ T cells from PBMCs. The sample's subset: CD45RA+ positively selected. CDR3 nucleotides: TGTGCCAGCAGCTCCCCTCTAGCGCCCCAAGAGACCCAGTACTTC. It encodes CASSSPLAPQETQYF.